These 13 T cell receptor beta chains originate from one sample sequenced in a study of graft-versus-host responses after intestinal transplantation. Antigen specificity for these receptors is unknown. The protocol was immunoSEQ multiplex PCR, while the TCRdb copy is restricted to in-frame clones and leaves out a portion. This sample has 130,000 to 150,000 clones; 92% occur once, and the top ten carry around 0.19%. The starting material was unstimulated CD4+ T cells sorted from spleen or lymph node cells, obtained before intestinal transplant. The receptor source for this set is a human donor who received an intestinal transplant.

This clone appeared a single time. The rearrangement uses TRBV5-1 and TRBJ1-4; D gene uncertain. With 0 bases removed from V and 6 bases from J, the gap between germline ends came to 6 bases. Germline-derived CDR1 and CDR2 are SGHRS and YFSETQ. The CDR3 runs to 13 residues. The CDR3 region has the DNA TGCGCCAGCAGCTTGGTAGCAGATGAAAAACTGTTTTTT. Amino acids: CASSLVADEKLFF. The full variable domain, its missing parts supplied by reference TRBV5-1 and TRBJ1-4, is KAGVTQTPRYLIKTRGQQVTLSCSPISGHRSVSWYQQTPGQGLQFLFEYFSETQRNKGNFPGRFSGRQFSNSRSEMNVSTLELGDSALYLCASSLVADEKLFFGSGTQLSVL.

The V gene is TRBV9, the J gene TRBJ2-1; TRBD2 aligns across 16 bases. CDR3 size: 19 residues. Germline CDR1 SGDLS, CDR2 YYNGEE. The ends lost 5 bases at V and 4 bases at J; junction bases unmatched: 12. CDR3 sequence reads: CASSYTPGLAGGPYNEQFF. CDR3 coding DNA: TGTGCCAGCAGTTACACCCCGGGACTAGCGGGAGGGCCATACAATGAGCAGTTCTTC.

V usage is TRBV28 and J usage is TRBJ1-1; possibly TRBD1 for D (6 bases). The CDR3 contains 14 residues. Trimming stripped 4 bases from V and 0 bases from J, with 9 bases between. CDR1 and CDR2 (germline): MDHEN, SYDVKM. CDR3 nucleotides: TGTGCCAGCAGTTCCGACAGGCTGAACACTGAAGCTTTCTTT. Translation gives CASSSDRLNTEAFF.

The chain has TRBV30 and TRBJ2-7; a possible D gene is TRBD1 (5 bases). The CDR3 sequence is 12 residues long. Germline V CDR1 and CDR2: GTSNPN, SVGIG (reference sequence). The ends were cut back, 3 bases at V and 3 bases at J, with 9 bases in the middle. The CDR3 sequence is CAWRTDSYEQYF. The CDR3 nucleotides read TGTGCCTGGAGGACCGACAGCTACGAGCAGTACTTC.

The genes are TRBV6-4 and TRBJ1-1; D unclear. The germline V gene has CDR1 MRHNA and CDR2 SNTAGT. V shed 6 bases and J shed 1 base, with 9 bases lying between them. The CDR3 length is 13 residues. CDR3 amino acids: CASSPGRNTEAFF. CDR3 bases: TGTGCCAGCAGCCCGGGGAGGAACACTGAAGCTTTCTTT.

The rearrangement links TRBV11-3 to TRBJ2-1, with TRBD2 identical over 8 bases. The CDR3 consists of 16 residues. Germline V gene data show CDR1 as SGHNT and CDR2 as YENEEA. V dropped 0 bases and J dropped 6; count of bases not matched to a gene: 7. The DNA for the CDR3 is TGTGCCAGCAGCTTAGAGCCGGGAGGGCCTGGCAATGAGCAGTTCTTC. Amino acids: CASSLEPGGPGNEQFF.

The chain is built from TRBV19 and TRBJ2-5; 7 nucleotides agree with TRBD1. The ends lost 8 bases at V and 3 bases at J; junction bases unmatched: 15. Germline V lookup: CDR1 LNHDA, CDR2 SQIVND (reference sequence). There are 16 residues in the CDR3. Here the CDR3 reads CASREKKGQTKETQYF. CDR3 bases: TGTGCCAGTCGAGAAAAAAAGGGACAGACAAAAGAGACCCAGTACTTC.

The chain links TRBV7-2 to TRBJ2-7; perhaps D is TRBD1 or TRBD2 (5 bases each). The V and J ends lost 5 bases and 4 bases respectively, with 18 bases between them. The germline CDR1 and CDR2 sequences are SGHTA and FQGNSA. This CDR3 spans 15 amino acids. This chain's CDR3 is CASSGARGAQYEQYF. In nucleotides, the CDR3 is TGTGCCAGCAGCGGGGCCCGGGGAGCCCAATACGAGCAGTACTTC.

The chain has TRBV7-2 and TRBJ1-4; D is possibly TRBD1 (6 bases). Germline values: CDR1 SGHTA, CDR2 FQGNSA. V shed 7 bases and J shed 7 bases, with 16 bases lying between them. The CDR3 runs 14 residues. Written as DNA, the CDR3 is TGTGCCAGCACTTACACACAGGGAAGTGAAAAACTGTTTTTT. It translates to CASTYTQGSEKLFF.

The chain links TRBV5-5 to TRBJ2-7; D unresolved. Germline loops: CDR1 SGHKS, CDR2 YYEKEE (reference sequence). V was trimmed by 4 bases and J by 2 bases, leaving 7 bases between them. The CDR3 has 12 amino acids. CDR3 loop: CASSLTAYEQYF. In nucleotides, the CDR3 is TGTGCCAGCAGCCTCACGGCCTACGAGCAGTACTTC. Using reference TRBV5-5 and TRBJ2-7 for the parts outside the CDR3, the full variable domain is DAGVTQSPTHLIKTRGQQVTLRCSPISGHKSVSWYQQVLGQGPQFIFQYYEKEERGRGNFPDRFSARQFPNYSSELNVNALLLGDSALYLCASSLTAYEQYFGPGTRLTVT.

V usage is TRBV30 and J usage is TRBJ1-3; D is unresolved. V dropped 0 bases and J dropped 4 bases, with 4 bases sitting between them. The CDR3 has 12 residues. CDR1 and CDR2 from the germline V gene are GTSNPN and SVGIG (reference sequence). The CDR3 DNA sequence: TGTGCCTGGAGTGTAAAGGGAAACACCATATATTTT. Amino acid sequence: CAWSVKGNTIYF.

J is TRBJ2-7 and V is TRBV9; possibly TRBD2 for D (7 bases). CDR3 length: 15 residues. From germline, CDR1 is SGDLS and CDR2 YYNGEE. Trimming left V 2 bases short and J 2 bases short, with 14 bases between. CDR3 amino acids: CASSVMRGRAYEQYF. CDR3 nucleotides: TGTGCCAGCAGCGTGATGAGGGGGAGGGCCTACGAGCAGTACTTC.

There are a few counts of this clone. CDR3 residues: CASSLARGLAGGNSYEQYF. For the CDR3, the DNA is TGTGCCAGCAGCTTGGCCAGGGGACTAGCGGGAGGGAACTCCTACGAGCAGTACTTC. This sequence joins TRBV5-4 and TRBJ2-7, with 16 bases identical to TRBD2. The CDR3 consists of 19 residues. CDR1 is SGHNT, CDR2 YYREEE, per germline (reference sequence). V shed 0 bases, J shed 0 bases, and the junction held 6 bases outside the gene matches.